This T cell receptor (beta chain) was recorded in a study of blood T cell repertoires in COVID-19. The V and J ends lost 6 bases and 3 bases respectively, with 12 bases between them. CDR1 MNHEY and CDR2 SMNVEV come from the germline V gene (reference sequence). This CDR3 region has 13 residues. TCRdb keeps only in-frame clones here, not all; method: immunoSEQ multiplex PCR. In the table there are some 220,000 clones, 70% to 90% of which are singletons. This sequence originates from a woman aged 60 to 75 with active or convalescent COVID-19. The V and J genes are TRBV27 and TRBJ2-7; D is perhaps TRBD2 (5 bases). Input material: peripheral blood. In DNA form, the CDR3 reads TGTGCCAGCAGACTAGGGCAGAGCTACGAGCAGTACTTC. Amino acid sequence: CASRLGQSYEQYF.